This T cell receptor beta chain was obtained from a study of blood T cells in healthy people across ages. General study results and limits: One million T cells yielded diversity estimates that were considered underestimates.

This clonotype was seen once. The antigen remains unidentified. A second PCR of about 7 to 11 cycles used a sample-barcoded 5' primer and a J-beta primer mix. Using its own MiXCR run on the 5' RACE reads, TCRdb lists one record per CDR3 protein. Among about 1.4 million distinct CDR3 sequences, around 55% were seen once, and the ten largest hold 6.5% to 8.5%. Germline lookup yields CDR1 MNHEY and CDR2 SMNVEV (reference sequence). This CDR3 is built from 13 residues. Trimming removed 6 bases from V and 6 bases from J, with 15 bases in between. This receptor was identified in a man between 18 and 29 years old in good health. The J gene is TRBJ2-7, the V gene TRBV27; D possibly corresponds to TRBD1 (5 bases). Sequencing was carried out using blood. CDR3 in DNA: TGTGCCAGCAGCGACGGTGGGGCACGCGAGCAGTACTTC. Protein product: CASSDGGAREQYF.